This T cell receptor (beta chain) came from a study of blood T cell repertoires in COVID-19. The wider study: PBMCs, B-cell-depleted T cells, or T cells were the source of the cDNA or gDNA that made up the material.

Only in-frame clones appear in the TCRdb table, and some are missing; sequencing was by immunoSEQ multiplex PCR. Among fewer than 250,000 clones listed, roughly nine tenths were seen once. This CDR3 spans 14 amino acids. The germline V gene has CDR1 KGHSH and CDR2 LQKENI. The V and J ends lost 5 bases and 6 bases, in that order; junction bases with no gene match: 5. The sequenced sample was peripheral blood. This sequence was found in a man aged 55 to 70 who had recovered from COVID-19. The rearrangement links TRBV18 to TRBJ1-5, with 9 bases identical to TRBD1. CDR3 sequence: CASSTDRGTQPQHF. DNA for the CDR3: TGTGCCAGCTCAACGGACAGGGGAACTCAGCCCCAGCATTTT.